This T cell receptor (beta chain) was profiled in a study of immune characteristics of hereditary and idiopathic chronic pancreatitis. Sequencing was performed with immunoSEQ multiplex PCR; in TCRdb, only in-frame clones are kept and a portion is missing. The sample holds thousands of clones, roughly three quarters seen once. Chronic pancreatitis tissue was collected during total pancreatectomy with islet autotransplantation. Chronic pancreatitis patients in the study lacked known diabetes history. This TCR was recovered from a human donor with chronic pancreatitis. The sequencing sample was made of pancreas tissue with idiopathic chronic pancreatitis.

DNA for the CDR3: TGTGCCAGCAGGCACCAGGAGGGCGATACGCAGTATTTT. Amino acids: CASRHQEGDTQYF. The chain uses TRBV2 and TRBJ2-3, with TRBD2 as a possible D gene (6 bases). The CDR3 is 13 amino acids. With 6 bases removed from V and 6 bases from J, the gap between germline ends came to 13 bases. Looked up from germline, CDR1 is SNHLY and CDR2 is FYNNEI. The full variable domain, with the rest looked up from reference TRBV2 and TRBJ2-3, is EPEVTQTPSHQVTQMGQEVILRCVPISNHLYFYWYRQILGQKVEFLVSFYNNEISEKSEIFDDQFSVERPDGSNFTLKIRSTKLEDSAMYFCASRHQEGDTQYFGPGTRLTVL.